These 23 T cell receptor beta chains originate from one sample sequenced in a study of T cells expressing NK-cell markers. TCRdb reprocessed the 5' RACE reads, keeping one entry per CDR3 protein, no DNA. Here the sample table reports hundreds of thousands of distinct CDR3 sequences. The sample was blood T cells: a sorted CD56 or NKG2C T cell subset, CD4+ or CD8+ T cells, or bulk PBMC T cells (not recorded which). These receptors were obtained from a woman between 18 and 69 years old in good health.

The chain carries TRBV28 and TRBJ2-7; TCRdb indicates TRBD2, and absent DNA this call remains unverified. The CDR3 is 15 amino acids. Germline lookup yields CDR1 MDHEN and CDR2 SYDVKM. CDR3 amino acids: CASSSLARSSYEQYF.

The rearrangement joins TRBV19 to TRBJ1-1; TCRdb's D gene call, TRBD1, goes unchecked for lack of DNA. The CDR3 totals 16 residues. Germline CDR1 reads LNHDA; CDR2 reads SQIVND (reference sequence). The CDR3 reads CASSIGRFNLNTEAFF.

This sequence joins TRBV6-2 or TRBV6-3 and TRBJ2-6; the TRBD2 assignment by TCRdb is unverifiable without DNA. The CDR3 runs 18 residues. CDR1 MNHEY and CDR2 SVGEGT come from the germline V gene. The CDR3 sequence: CASSTPVVQRSGANVLTF.

This rearrangement joins TRBV7-3 to TRBJ2-1. CDR3 length: 15 amino acids. CDR1 and CDR2 from the germline V gene are SGHTA and FQGTGA. Here the CDR3 reads CASSLGGSAYNEQFF.

The CDR3 sequence: CSARDIASGETQYF. This rearrangement joins TRBV20-1 to TRBJ2-5. From germline, CDR1 is DFQATT and CDR2 SNEGSKA (reference sequence). The CDR3 sequence is 14 residues long.

The chain carries TRBV10-3 and TRBJ1-5; the TCRdb D gene call, TRBD1, has no DNA to confirm it. The CDR3 loop spans 14 amino acids. Looked up from germline, CDR1 is ENHRY and CDR2 is SYGVKD. The CDR3 region is CAISENQGNQPQHF.

The rearrangement links TRBV28 to TRBJ2-5; as DNA is missing, the TRBD2 call by TCRdb cannot be tested. The germline V gene has CDR1 MDHEN and CDR2 SYDVKM. CDR3 length: 12 amino acids. CDR3 loop: CASSWGLETQYF.

The chain couples TRBV10-3 to TRBJ2-7; the TCRdb D gene call, TRBD2, has no DNA to confirm it. From germline, CDR1 is ENHRY and CDR2 SYGVKD. This CDR3 spans 14 amino acids. CDR3 in amino acids: CAISGSGTAYEQYF.

V gene TRBV4-3 combines with J gene TRBJ1-1. CDR1 is LGHNA, CDR2 YSLEER, per germline. The CDR3 is made up of 15 amino acids. CDR3 sequence reads: CASSQRLRAGTEAFF.

This chain joins TRBV5-1 and TRBJ2-5; TCRdb selects TRBD2, and the lack of DNA leaves this call unchecked. Germline-derived CDR1 and CDR2 are SGHRS and YFSETQ. There are 13 residues in the CDR3. CDR3 in amino acids: CASSLGLEETQYF.

The chain carries TRBV20-1 and TRBJ2-2; TCRdb calls TRBD2, which cannot be checked without DNA. Germline CDR1 is DFQATT and CDR2 is SNEGSKA (reference sequence). This CDR3 spans 16 amino acids. CDR3 in amino acids: CSAPTRTYANTGELFF.

This chain uses TRBV20-1 with TRBJ2-5; TCRdb reports TRBD2, a call that lacks DNA to check it against. The germline V gene has CDR1 DFQATT and CDR2 SNEGSKA (reference sequence). The CDR3 length is 15 residues. Here the CDR3 reads CSARRGGRRQETQYF.

The V gene is TRBV6-2 or TRBV6-3, the J gene TRBJ1-5. Germline V gene data show CDR1 as MNHEY and CDR2 as SVGEGT. The CDR3 consists of 14 residues. CDR3 residues: CASSTTLPGIAQHF.

This chain links TRBV20-1 with TRBJ2-7; TCRdb indicates TRBD1, and absent DNA this call remains unverified. The length of the CDR3 is 12 residues. Germline lookup yields CDR1 DFQATT and CDR2 SNEGSKA (reference sequence). The CDR3 is CSATGQSYEQYF.

The genes are TRBV6-1 and TRBJ1-6; TCRdb outputs TRBD1, but without DNA this stays unchecked. From germline, CDR1 is MNHNS and CDR2 SASEGT. The CDR3 has 17 residues. This chain's CDR3 is CASRTGQGGSYNSPLHF.

The V gene is TRBV7-2, the J gene TRBJ1-2; TCRdb picks TRBD1, but there is no DNA to check that call. The germline V gene has CDR1 SGHTA and CDR2 FQGNSA. The CDR3 runs 15 residues. The chain's CDR3 is CASSLGVTAPYGYTF.

The rearrangement uses TRBV20-1 and TRBJ1-5. CDR3 length: 15 amino acids. Germline assignment: CDR1 DFQATT and CDR2 SNEGSKA (reference sequence). The CDR3 sequence: CSARVVAGPNQPQHF.

The chain combines TRBV5-1 with TRBJ2-3; there is no DNA to check the TCRdb D call of TRBD1. From germline, CDR1 is SGHRS and CDR2 YFSETQ. There are 15 residues in the CDR3. The CDR3 loop reads CASKIDRGVRDTQYF.

The gene calls are TRBV12-3 or TRBV12-4 and TRBJ2-3; there is no DNA to check the TCRdb D call of TRBD1. This CDR3 comprises 15 residues. The CDR3 region is CASLARGRGTDTQYF.

The CDR3: CASSMVGGNTEAFF. The chain joins TRBV19 to TRBJ1-1; TCRdb designates TRBD1, a call that cannot be tested without DNA. The CDR3 is made up of 14 amino acids. Germline V gene sequence: CDR1 LNHDA, CDR2 SQIVND (reference sequence).

The gene calls are TRBV10-3 and TRBJ2-3; TCRdb selects TRBD1, and the lack of DNA leaves this call unchecked. Germline V gene data show CDR1 as ENHRY and CDR2 as SYGVKD. The CDR3 covers 14 residues. CDR3 loop: CAIRTGTNTDTQYF.

CDR3 loop: CASSVVGPASPLHF. The J gene is TRBJ1-6, the V gene TRBV9; the D call from TCRdb, TRBD1, cannot be confirmed without DNA. Germline values: CDR1 SGDLS, CDR2 YYNGEE. The CDR3 is made up of 14 amino acids.

The chain employs TRBV6-1 and TRBJ2-3; TCRdb calls TRBD1, which cannot be checked without DNA. Germline values: CDR1 MNHNS, CDR2 SASEGT. This CDR3 region has 15 residues. Here the CDR3 reads CATKRGLGRPDTQYF.